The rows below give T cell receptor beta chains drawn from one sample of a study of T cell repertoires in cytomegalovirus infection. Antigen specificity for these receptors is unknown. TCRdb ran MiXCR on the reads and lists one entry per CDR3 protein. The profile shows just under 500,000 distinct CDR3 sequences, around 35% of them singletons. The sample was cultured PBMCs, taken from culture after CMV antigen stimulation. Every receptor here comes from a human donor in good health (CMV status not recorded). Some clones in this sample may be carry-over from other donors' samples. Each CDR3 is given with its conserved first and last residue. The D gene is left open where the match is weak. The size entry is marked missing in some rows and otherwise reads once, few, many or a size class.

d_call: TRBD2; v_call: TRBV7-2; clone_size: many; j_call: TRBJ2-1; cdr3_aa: CASSSPELAGLNEQFF; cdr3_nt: TGTGCCAGCAGCTCCCCGGAACTAGCGGGATTAAATGAGCAGTTCTTC
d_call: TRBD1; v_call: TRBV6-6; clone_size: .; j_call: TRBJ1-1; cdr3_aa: CASSPTGAVNTEAFF; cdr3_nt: TGTGCCAGCAGTCCCACAGGGGCAGTGAACACTGAAGCTTTCTTT
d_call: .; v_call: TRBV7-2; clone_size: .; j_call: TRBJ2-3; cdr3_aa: CASSWGIMGTDTQYF; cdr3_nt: TGTGCCAGCAGCTGGGGGATAATGGGTACAGATACGCAGTATTTT
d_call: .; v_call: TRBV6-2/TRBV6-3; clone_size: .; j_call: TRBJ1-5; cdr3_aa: CASIPGTVAYNQPQHF; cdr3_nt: TGTGCCAGCATCCCGGGGACTGTGGCCTACAATCAGCCCCAGCATTTT
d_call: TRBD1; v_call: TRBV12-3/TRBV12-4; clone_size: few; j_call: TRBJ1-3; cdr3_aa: CASSLDRTGNTIYF; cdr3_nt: TGTGCCAGCAGTCTGGACAGGACTGGAAACACCATATATTTT
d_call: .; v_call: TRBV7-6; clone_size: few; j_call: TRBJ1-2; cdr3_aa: CASSLRGGDNYGYTF; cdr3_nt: TGTGCCAGCAGCTTACGGGGGGGGGACAACTATGGCTACACCTTC
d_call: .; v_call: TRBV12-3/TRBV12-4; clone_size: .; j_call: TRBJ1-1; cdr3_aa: CATTLIGGADTEAFF; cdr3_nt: TGTGCCACCACGCTAATCGGGGGCGCGGACACTGAAGCTTTCTTT
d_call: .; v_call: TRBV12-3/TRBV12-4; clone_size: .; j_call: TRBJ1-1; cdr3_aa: CASSFSNRQNAEAFF; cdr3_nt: TGTGCCAGCAGTTTTTCTAATCGGCAGAATGCTGAAGCTTTCTTT
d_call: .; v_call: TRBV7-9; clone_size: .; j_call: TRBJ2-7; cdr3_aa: CASSHGTVSYEQYF; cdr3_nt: TGTGCCAGCAGCCATGGGACGGTCTCCTACGAGCAGTACTTC
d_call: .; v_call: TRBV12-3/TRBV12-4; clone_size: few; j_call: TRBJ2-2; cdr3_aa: CASSLPRLNTGELFF; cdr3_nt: TGTGCCAGCAGTTTGCCCCGCTTGAACACCGGGGAGCTGTTTTTT
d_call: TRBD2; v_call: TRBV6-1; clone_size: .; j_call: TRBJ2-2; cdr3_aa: CASSLGRVKAGELFF; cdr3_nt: TGTGCCAGCAGTCTAGGGAGGGTGAAGGCCGGGGAGCTGTTTTTT
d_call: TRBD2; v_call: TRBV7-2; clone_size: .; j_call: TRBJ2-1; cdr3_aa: CASSFEGGTYNEQFF; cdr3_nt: TGTGCCAGCAGCTTCGAGGGAGGGACCTACAATGAGCAGTTCTTC
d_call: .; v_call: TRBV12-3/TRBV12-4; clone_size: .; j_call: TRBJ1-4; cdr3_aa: CASSKRQANEKLFF; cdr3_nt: TGTGCCAGCAGTAAACGACAGGCCAATGAAAAACTGTTTTTT
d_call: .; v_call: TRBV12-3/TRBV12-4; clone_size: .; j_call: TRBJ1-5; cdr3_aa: CASTMEGQTNQPQHF; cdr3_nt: TGTGCCAGCACAATGGAGGGTCAGACCAATCAGCCCCAGCATTTT
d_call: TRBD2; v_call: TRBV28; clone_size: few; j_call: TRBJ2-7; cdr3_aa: CASSRPSGGRGHEQYF; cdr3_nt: TGTGCCAGCAGCCGACCCTCGGGCGGGAGAGGCCACGAGCAGTACTTC
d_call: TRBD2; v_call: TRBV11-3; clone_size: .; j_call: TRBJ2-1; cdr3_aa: CASSGSGKVLFF; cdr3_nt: TGTGCCAGCAGCGGAAGCGGGAAGGTTCTGTTCTTC
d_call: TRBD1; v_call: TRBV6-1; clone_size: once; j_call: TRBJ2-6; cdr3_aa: CASSEVWTGGAGANVLTF; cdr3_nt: TGTGCCAGCAGTGAAGTATGGACAGGGGGCGCTGGGGCCAACGTCCTGACTTTC
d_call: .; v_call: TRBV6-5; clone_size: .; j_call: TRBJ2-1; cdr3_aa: CASSYSSGAGTEQFF; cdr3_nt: TGTGCCAGCAGTTACTCGTCGGGAGCTGGGACTGAGCAGTTCTTC
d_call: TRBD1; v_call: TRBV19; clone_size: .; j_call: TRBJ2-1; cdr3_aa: CASSITGTGSNEQFF; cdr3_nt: TGTGCCAGTAGTATTACCGGGACAGGTAGTAATGAGCAGTTCTTC
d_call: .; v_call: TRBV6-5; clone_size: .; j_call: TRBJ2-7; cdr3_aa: CASRLRDSKGRGEQYF; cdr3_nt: TGTGCCAGCAGACTAAGGGATTCTAAAGGGCGGGGCGAGCAGTACTTC
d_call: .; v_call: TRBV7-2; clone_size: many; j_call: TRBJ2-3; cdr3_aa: CASSLGANSTDTQYF; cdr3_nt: TGTGCCAGCAGCTTAGGAGCGAATAGCACAGATACGCAGTATTTT
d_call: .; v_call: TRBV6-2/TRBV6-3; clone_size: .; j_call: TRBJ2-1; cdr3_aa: CASSYTYNEQFF; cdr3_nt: TGTGCCAGCAGTTACACCTACAATGAGCAGTTCTTC
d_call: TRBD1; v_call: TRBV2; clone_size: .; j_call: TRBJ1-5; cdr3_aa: CASSFGTGPSNQPQHF; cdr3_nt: TGTGCCAGCAGTTTCGGGACAGGGCCCAGCAATCAGCCCCAGCATTTT
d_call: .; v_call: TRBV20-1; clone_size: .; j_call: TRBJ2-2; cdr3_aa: CSGRYSTGELFF; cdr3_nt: TGCAGTGGACGGTACTCCACCGGGGAGCTGTTTTTT
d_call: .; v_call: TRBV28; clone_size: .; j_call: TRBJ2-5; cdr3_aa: CASSDLFRDPFHF; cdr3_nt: TGTGCCAGCAGTGACCTCTTCCGGGACCCCTTTCACTTC
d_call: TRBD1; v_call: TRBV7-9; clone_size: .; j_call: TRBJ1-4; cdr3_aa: CASSQYRDRTNEKLFF; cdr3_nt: TGTGCCAGCAGCCAATATAGGGACAGAACTAATGAAAAACTGTTTTTT
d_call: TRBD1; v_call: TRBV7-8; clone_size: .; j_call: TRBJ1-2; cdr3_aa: CASSLGRTGTYGYTF; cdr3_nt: TGTGCCAGCAGCTTAGGGCGGACAGGAACCTATGGCTACACCTTC
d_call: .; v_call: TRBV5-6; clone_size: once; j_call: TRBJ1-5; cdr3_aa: CASSLGPTYSNQPQHF; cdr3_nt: TGTGCCAGCAGCTTAGGTCCCACCTATAGCAATCAGCCCCAGCATTTT
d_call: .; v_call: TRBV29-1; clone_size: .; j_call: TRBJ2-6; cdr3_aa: CSVKSGAGANVLTF; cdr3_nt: TGCAGCGTTAAATCGGGAGCTGGGGCCAACGTCCTGACTTTC
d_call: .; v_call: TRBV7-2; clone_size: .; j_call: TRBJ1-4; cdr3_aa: CASSEDSGKLFF; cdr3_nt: TGTGCCAGCAGCGAAGACAGCGGAAAACTGTTTTTT
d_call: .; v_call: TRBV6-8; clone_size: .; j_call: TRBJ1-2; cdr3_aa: CASSYSGFNYGYTF; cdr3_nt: TGTGCCAGCAGTTACTCGGGGTTTAACTATGGCTACACCTTC
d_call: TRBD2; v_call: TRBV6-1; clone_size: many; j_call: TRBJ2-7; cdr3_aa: CASSEGIQAGDF; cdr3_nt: TGTGCCAGCAGTGAAGGAATACAGGCGGGGGACTTC
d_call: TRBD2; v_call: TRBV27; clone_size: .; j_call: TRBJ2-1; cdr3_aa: CASSLEGLVSYNEQFF; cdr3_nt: TGTGCCAGCAGTTTAGAGGGACTAGTTTCCTACAATGAGCAGTTCTTC
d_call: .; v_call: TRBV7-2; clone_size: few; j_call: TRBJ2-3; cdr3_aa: CASSFQNTQYF; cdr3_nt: TGTGCCAGCAGCTTTCAAAATACGCAGTATTTT
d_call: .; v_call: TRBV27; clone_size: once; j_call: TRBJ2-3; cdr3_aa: CASSSRGTPTDTQYF; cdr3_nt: TGTGCCAGCAGTTCCCGGGGGACACCCACAGATACGCAGTATTTT
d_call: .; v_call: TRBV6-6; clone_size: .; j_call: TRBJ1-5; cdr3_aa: CASHGAGLRLSNQPQHF; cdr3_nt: TGTGCCAGTCACGGGGCAGGGTTACGACTAAGCAATCAGCCCCAGCATTTT
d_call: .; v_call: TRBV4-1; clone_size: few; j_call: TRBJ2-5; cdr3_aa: CASSQERMEETQYF; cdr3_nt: TGCGCCAGCAGCCAAGAAAGGATGGAAGAGACCCAGTACTTC
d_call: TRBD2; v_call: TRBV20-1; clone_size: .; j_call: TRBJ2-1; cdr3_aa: CSARGSASGYNEQFF; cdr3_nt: TGCAGTGCTAGAGGGTCGGCTAGCGGCTACAATGAGCAGTTCTTC
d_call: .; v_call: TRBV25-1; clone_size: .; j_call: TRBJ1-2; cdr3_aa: CASSERPLRYGYTF; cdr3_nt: TGTGCCAGCAGTGAACGGCCGCTCCGTTATGGCTACACCTTC
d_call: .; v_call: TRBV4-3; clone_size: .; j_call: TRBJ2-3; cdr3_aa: CASSQASGELGGADTQYF; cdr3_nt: TGCGCCAGCAGCCAAGCATCGGGAGAGCTTGGTGGTGCAGATACGCAGTATTTT
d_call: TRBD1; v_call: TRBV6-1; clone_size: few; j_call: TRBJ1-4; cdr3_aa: CASSSQGAGEKLFF; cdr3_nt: TGTGCCAGCAGTTCCCAGGGGGCGGGTGAAAAACTGTTTTTT
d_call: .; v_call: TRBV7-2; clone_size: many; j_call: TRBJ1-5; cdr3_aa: CASSLYLGDQPQHF; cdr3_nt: TGTGCCAGCAGCTTATACTTAGGTGATCAGCCCCAGCATTTT
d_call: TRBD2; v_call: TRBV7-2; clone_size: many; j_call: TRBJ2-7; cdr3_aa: CASSSSREGRSQYF; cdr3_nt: TGTGCCAGCAGCTCATCCCGGGAGGGCCGGTCTCAGTACTTC
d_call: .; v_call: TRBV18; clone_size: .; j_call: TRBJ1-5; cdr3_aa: CASSPRDGQFNQPQHF; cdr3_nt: TGTGCCAGCTCACCACGGGACGGGCAGTTCAATCAGCCCCAGCATTTT
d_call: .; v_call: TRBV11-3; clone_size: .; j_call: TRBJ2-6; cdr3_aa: CASSPSRGPSGANVLTF; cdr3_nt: TGTGCCAGCAGCCCCAGTAGAGGGCCGTCTGGGGCCAACGTCCTGACTTTC
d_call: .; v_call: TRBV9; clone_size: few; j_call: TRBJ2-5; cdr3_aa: CASSVKGGRETQYF; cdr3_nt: TGTGCCAGCAGCGTAAAAGGAGGGAGGGAGACCCAGTACTTC
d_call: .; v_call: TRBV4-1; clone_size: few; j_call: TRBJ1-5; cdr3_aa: CASRPGGSNQPQHF; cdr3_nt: TGCGCCAGCAGGCCCGGGGGGAGCAATCAGCCCCAGCATTTT
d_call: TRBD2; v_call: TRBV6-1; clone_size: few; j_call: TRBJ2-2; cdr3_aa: CASKIPGLAASGELFF; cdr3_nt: TGTGCCAGCAAAATTCCGGGACTAGCCGCGTCCGGGGAGCTGTTTTTT
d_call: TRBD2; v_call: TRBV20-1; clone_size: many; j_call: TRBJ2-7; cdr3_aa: CSARPGGLAGSEQYF; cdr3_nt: TGCAGTGCTAGGCCAGGCGGACTAGCGGGAAGCGAGCAGTACTTC
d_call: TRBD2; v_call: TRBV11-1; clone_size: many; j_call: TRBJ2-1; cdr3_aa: CASSLIGTSGRAGNEQFF; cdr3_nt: TGTGCCAGCAGCTTAATCGGGACTAGCGGGAGGGCGGGGAATGAGCAGTTCTTC